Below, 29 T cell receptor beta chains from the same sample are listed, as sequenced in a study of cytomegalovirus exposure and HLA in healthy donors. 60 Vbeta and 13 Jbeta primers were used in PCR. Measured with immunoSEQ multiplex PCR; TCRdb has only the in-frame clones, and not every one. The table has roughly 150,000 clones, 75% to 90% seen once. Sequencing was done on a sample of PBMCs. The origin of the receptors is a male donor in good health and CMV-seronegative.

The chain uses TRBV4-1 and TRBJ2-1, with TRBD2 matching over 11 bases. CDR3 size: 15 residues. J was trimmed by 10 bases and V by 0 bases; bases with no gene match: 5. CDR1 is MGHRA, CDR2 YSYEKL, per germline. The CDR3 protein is CASSQEASGGREQFF. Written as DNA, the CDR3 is TGCGCCAGCAGCCAAGAGGCTAGCGGGGGGCGGGAGCAGTTCTTC.

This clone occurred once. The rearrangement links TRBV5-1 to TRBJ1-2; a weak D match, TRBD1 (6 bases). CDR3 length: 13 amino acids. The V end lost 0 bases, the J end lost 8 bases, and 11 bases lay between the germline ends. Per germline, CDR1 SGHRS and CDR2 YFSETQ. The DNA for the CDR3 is TGCGCCAGCAGCTTGGATTCAGGGGTCGGCTACACCTTC. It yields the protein CASSLDSGVGYTF.

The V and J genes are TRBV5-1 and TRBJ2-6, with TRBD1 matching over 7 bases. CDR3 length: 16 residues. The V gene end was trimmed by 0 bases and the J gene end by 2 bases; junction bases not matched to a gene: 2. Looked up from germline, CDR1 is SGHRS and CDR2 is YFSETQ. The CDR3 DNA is TGCGCCAGCAGCTTGGCACAGGGGACTGGGGCCAACGTCCTGACTTTC. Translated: CASSLAQGTGANVLTF.

The CDR3 here is CASSQGTSGGGRDTQYF. The CDR3 nucleotides are TGCGCCAGCAGCCAGGGGACTAGCGGGGGGGGACGGGATACGCAGTATTTT. The rearrangement uses TRBV4-3 and TRBJ2-3, with 16 bases aligning to TRBD2. Germline trimming cut 3 bases from V and 6 bases from J; bases unmatched to any gene: 6. Per the germline V gene, CDR1 is LGHNA and CDR2 is YSLEER. This CDR3 is 17 amino acids long.

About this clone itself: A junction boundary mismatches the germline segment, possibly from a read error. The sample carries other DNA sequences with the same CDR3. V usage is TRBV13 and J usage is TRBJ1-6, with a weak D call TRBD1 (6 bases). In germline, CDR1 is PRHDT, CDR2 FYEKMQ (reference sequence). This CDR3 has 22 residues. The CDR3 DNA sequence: TGTGCCAGCAGGATCGGGGGTCTCCAACGGGGGGCTAGGAGCTCCTATAATTCCCCCCTCCACTTT. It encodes CASRIGGLQRGARSSYNSPLHF.

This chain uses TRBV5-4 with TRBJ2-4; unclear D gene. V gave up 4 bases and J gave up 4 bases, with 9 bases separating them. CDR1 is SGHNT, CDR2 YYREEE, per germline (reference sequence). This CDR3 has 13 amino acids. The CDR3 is CASSSDLKNIQYF. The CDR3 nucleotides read TGTGCCAGCAGCAGCGACCTGAAAAACATTCAGTACTTC.

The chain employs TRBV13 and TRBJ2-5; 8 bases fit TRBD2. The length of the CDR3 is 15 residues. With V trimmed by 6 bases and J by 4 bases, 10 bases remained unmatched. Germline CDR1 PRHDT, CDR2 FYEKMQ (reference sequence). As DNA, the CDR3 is TGTGCCAGCAGTTACGGACTAGCCTTGGGAGAGACCCAGTACTTC. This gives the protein CASSYGLALGETQYF.

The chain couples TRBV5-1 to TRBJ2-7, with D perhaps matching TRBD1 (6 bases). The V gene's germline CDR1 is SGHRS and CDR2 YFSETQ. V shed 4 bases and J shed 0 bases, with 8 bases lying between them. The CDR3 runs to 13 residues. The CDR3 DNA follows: TGCGCCAGCAGCGGGGACAACTCCTACGAGCAGTACTTC. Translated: CASSGDNSYEQYF.

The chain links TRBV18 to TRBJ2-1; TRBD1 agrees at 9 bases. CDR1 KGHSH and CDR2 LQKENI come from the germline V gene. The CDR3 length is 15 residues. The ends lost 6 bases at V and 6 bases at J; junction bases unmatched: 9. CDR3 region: CASSRGQGDSNEQFF. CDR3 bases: TGTGCCAGCTCCAGGGGACAGGGTGACTCCAATGAGCAGTTCTTC.

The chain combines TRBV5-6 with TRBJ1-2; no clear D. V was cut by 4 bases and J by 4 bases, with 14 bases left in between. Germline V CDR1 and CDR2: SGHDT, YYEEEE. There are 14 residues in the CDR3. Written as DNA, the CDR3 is TGTGCCAGCAGCCCCCGGGAGACCAGCTATGGCTACACCTTC. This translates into CASSPRETSYGYTF.

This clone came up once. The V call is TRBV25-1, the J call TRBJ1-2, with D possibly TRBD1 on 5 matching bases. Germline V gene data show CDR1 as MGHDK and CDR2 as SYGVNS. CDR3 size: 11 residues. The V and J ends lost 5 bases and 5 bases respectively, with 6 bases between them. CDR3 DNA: TGTGCCAGCAGTCGGGGGTATGGCTACACCTTC. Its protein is CASSRGYGYTF.

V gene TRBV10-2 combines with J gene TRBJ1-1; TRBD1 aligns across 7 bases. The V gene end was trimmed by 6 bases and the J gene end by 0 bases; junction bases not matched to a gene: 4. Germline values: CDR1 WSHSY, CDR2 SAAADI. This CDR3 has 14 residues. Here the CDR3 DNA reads TGCGCCAGCAGGAGACAGGGAGTGAACACTGAAGCTTTCTTT. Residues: CASRRQGVNTEAFF.

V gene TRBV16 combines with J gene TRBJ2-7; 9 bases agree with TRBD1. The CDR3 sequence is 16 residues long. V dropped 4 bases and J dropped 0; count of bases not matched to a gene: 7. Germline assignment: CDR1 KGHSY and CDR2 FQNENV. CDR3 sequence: CASSPIDRGYSYEQYF. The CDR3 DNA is TGTGCCAGCAGCCCAATTGACAGGGGGTACTCCTACGAGCAGTACTTC.

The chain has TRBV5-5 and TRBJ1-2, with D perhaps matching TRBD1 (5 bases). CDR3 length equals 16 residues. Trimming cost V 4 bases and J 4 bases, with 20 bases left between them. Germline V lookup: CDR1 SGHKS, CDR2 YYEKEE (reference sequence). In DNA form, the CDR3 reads TGTGCCAGCAGCCTGAAGTTCCCCGGACAAGCCTATGGCTACACCTTC. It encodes CASSLKFPGQAYGYTF.

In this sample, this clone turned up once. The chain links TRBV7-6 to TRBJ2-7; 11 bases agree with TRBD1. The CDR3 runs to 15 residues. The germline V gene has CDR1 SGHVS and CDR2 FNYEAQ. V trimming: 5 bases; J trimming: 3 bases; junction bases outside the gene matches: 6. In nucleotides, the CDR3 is TGTGCCAGCAGCCTCCGGACAGGGGGCCTCTACGAGCAGTACTTC. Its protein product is CASSLRTGGLYEQYF.

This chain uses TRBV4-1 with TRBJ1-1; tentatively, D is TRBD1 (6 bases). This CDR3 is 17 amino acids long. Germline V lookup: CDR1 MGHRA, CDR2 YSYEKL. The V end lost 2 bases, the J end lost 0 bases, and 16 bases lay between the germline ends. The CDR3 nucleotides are TGCGCCAGCAGCCAAACGCAGGGGCGGGTTGTGAACACTGAAGCTTTCTTT. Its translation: CASSQTQGRVVNTEAFF.

The CDR3 region is CASSAHRAGNTIYF. DNA for the CDR3: TGTGCCAGCAGCGCTCACCGCGCTGGAAACACCATATATTTT. The chain employs TRBV9 and TRBJ1-3; D is uncertain. From germline, CDR1 is SGDLS and CDR2 YYNGEE. The CDR3 has 14 amino acids. V was pared by 3 bases and J by 2 bases, with 9 bases between.

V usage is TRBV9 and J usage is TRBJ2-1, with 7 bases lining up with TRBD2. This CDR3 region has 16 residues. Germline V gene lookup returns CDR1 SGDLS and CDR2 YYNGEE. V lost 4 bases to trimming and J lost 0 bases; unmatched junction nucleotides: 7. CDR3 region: CASSHDAGVSYNEQFF. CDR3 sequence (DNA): TGTGCCAGCAGCCATGACGCGGGGGTCTCCTACAATGAGCAGTTCTTC.

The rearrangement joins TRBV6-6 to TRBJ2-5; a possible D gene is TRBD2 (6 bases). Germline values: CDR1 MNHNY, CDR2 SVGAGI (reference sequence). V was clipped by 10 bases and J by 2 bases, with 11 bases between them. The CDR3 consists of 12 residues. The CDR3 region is CATVGGQETQYF. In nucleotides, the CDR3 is TGTGCCACCGTCGGGGGTCAAGAGACCCAGTACTTC.

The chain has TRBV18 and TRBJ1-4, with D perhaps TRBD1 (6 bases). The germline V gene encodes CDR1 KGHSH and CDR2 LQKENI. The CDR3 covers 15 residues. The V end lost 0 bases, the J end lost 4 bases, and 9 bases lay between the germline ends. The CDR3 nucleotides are TGTGCCAGCTCACCACCCGGACAGAATAATGAAAAACTGTTTTTT. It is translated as CASSPPGQNNEKLFF.

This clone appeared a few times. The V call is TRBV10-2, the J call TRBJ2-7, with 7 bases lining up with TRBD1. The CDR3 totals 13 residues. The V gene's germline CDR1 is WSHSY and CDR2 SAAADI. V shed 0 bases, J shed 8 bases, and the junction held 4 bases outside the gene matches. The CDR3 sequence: CASSESTTGQQYF. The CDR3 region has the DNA TGCGCCAGCAGTGAGTCGACGACAGGGCAGCAGTACTTC.

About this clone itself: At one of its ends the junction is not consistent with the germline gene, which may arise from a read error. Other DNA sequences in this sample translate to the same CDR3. CDR3 sequence reads: CASSLTRGPEAFF. Here the CDR3 DNA reads TGTGCTAGCAGTTTAACAAGGGGTCCTGAAGCTTTCTTT. The gene calls are TRBV27 and TRBJ1-1; D possibly corresponds to TRBD1 (5 bases). This CDR3 has 13 amino acids. The germline gives CDR1 MNHEY, CDR2 SMNVEV (reference sequence).

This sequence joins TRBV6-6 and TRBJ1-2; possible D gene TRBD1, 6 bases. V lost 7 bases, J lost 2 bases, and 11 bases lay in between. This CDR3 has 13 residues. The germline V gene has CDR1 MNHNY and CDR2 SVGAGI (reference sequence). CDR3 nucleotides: TGTGCCAGCACCCGGGACAACAACTATGGCTACACCTTC. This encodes CASTRDNNYGYTF.

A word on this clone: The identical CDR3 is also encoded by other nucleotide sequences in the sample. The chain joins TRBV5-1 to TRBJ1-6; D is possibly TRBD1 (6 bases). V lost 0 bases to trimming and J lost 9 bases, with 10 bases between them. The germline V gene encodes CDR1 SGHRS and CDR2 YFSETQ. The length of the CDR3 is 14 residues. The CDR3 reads CASSLAGRGSPLHF. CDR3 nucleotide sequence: TGCGCCAGCAGCTTGGCTGGCAGGGGTTCACCCCTCCACTTT.

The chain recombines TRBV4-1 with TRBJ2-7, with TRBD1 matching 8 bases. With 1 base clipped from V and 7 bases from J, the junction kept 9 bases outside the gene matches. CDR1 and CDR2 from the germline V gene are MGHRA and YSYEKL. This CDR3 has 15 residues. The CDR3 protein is CASSQGQGATGEQYF. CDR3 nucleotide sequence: TGCGCCAGCAGCCAAGGGCAGGGGGCCACGGGTGAGCAGTACTTC.

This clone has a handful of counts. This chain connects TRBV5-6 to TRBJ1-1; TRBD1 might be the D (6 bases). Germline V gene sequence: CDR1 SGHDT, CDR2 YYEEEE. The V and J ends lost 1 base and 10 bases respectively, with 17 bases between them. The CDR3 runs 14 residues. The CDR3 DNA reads TGTGCCAGCAGCTTGCAGGGCAGGGGTTTTGTAGCTTTCTTT. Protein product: CASSLQGRGFVAFF.

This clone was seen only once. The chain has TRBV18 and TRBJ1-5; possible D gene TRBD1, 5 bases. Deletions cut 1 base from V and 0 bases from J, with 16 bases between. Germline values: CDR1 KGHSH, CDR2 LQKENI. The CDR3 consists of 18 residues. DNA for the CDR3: TGTGCCAGCTCACCACTACCCGACAGCCCATATAGCAATCAGCCCCAGCATTTT. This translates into CASSPLPDSPYSNQPQHF.

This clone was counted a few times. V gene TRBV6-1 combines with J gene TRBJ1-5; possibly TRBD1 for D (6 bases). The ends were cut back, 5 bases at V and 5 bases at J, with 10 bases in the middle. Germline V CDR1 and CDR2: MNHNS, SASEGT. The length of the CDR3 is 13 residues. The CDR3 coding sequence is TGTGCCAGCAGTATGTACAGGGATCAGCCCCAGCATTTT. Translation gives CASSMYRDQPQHF.

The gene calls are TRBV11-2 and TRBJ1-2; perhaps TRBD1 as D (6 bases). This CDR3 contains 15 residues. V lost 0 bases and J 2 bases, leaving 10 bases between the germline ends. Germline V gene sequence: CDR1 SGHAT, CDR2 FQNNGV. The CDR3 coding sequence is TGTGCCAGCAGCTTAGATAACAGGGTAAACTATGGCTACACCTTC. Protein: CASSLDNRVNYGYTF.